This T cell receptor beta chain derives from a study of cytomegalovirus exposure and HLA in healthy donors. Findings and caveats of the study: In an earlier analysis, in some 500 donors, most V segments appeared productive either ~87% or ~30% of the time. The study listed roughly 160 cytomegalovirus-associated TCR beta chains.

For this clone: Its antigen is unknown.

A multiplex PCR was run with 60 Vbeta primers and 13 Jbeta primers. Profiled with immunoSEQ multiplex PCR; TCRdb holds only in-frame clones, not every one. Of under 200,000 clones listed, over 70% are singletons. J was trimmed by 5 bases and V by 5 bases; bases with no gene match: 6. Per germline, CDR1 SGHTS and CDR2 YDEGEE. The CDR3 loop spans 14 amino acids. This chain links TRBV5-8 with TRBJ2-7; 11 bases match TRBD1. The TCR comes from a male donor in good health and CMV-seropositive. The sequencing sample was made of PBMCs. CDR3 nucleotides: TGTGCCAGCAGGCCGGGACAGGGGGACGACGAGCAGTACTTC. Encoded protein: CASRPGQGDDEQYF. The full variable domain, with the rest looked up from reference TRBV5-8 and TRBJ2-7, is EAGVTQSPTHLIKTRGQQATLRCSPISGHTSVYWYQQALGLGLQFLLWYDEGEERNRGNFPPRFSGRQFPNYSSELNVNALELEDSALYLCASRPGQGDDEQYFGPGTRLTVT.